This T cell receptor beta chain was captured in a study of CXCR3-negative and CXCR3-positive naive CD8 T cells. On the study more broadly: The study obtained 130 million to 150 million TRB reads, about 1.5 +/- 0.3 million per library.

For this clonotype: What it binds is unknown.

Study-level findings and limits: A higher hydrophobicity marked the TRB CDR3s of CXCR3-positive naive cells versus CXCR3-negative naive cells. Both naive subsets showed comparably high diversity, and memory CD8+ cells showed much lower diversity.

Libraries of TRB cDNA were made by 5' RACE and carried UMIs. TCRdb re-analyzed the 5' RACE reads; it lists each CDR3 protein once, without DNA. The data show roughly 130,000 distinct CDR3 sequences, and the top ten clones hold approximately 0.54%. The CDR3 has 19 residues. From germline, CDR1 is SGHVS and CDR2 FNYEAQ. Within the CD8+ T cell compartment, naive cells were CD45RO-CCR7+CD27+CD95-. This TCR came from a human donor in good health. Some clones in this sample may be carry-over from other donors' samples. The chain has TRBV7-6 and TRBJ2-1; TCRdb's assignment of TRBD1 cannot be checked, as there is no DNA. Material for sequencing was naive CXCR3+ CD8+ T cells from blood. Documented subset: CD45RO-CCR7+CD27+CD95- naive CD8+ T cells expressing CXCR3 (TNR3+). The CDR3 loop is CASSLVRGGGGDAVKEQFF.